One and the same sample provided the 30 T cell receptor beta chains below, sequenced in a study of T cell repertoires and Cas9 in healthy adults. Clones were sequenced by immunoSEQ multiplex PCR, and TCRdb holds only the in-frame ones, with some missing. The sample includes approximately 22,000 clones, 80% to 95% of them seen just once. Material for sequencing was CD4+ effector T cells (CD127+, CD25-, CD137-, CD154-) from PBMCs; culture status not recorded. The source of these receptors is a human donor in good health.

The rearrangement joins TRBV7-3 to TRBJ2-3; 7 bases fit TRBD2. CDR1 and CDR2 (germline): SGHTA, FQGTGA. The CDR3 is made up of 14 amino acids. V lost 8 bases to trimming and J lost 0 bases; unmatched junction nucleotides: 5. In DNA form, the CDR3 reads TGTGCCAGCCAAGCGGGGACTAGCACAGATACGCAGTATTTT. Amino acids: CASQAGTSTDTQYF.

This chain links TRBV25-1 with TRBJ2-4; no clear D gene. The V gene's germline CDR1 is MGHDK and CDR2 SYGVNS. Trimming removed 4 bases at V and 9 bases at J, with 7 bases between. The CDR3 covers 11 residues. For the CDR3, the DNA is TGTGCCAGCAGTGGAGGAAGCATTCAGTACTTC. It yields the protein CASSGGSIQYF.

The gene calls are TRBV19 and TRBJ2-2; D is unresolved. Looked up from germline, CDR1 is LNHDA and CDR2 is SQIVND (reference sequence). The ends were cut back, 4 bases at V and 5 bases at J, with 14 bases in the middle. The CDR3 extends over 15 amino acids. The CDR3 nucleotides are TGTGCCAGTAGTAATCCTGGGTATCCGACCGGGGAGCTGTTTTTT. Translating gives CASSNPGYPTGELFF.

The chain combines TRBV4-2 with TRBJ2-5; D unclear. The V and J ends lost 0 bases and 4 bases respectively, with 12 bases between them. Germline V gene sequence: CDR1 LGHNA, CDR2 YNFKEQ. The length of the CDR3 is 15 residues. The CDR3 DNA reads as TGTGCCAGCAGCCAAGATTCGGCCACCCTAGAGACCCAGTACTTC. Translation gives CASSQDSATLETQYF.

The chain combines TRBV6-5 with TRBJ1-2, with 7 bases lining up with TRBD1. Germline-derived CDR1 and CDR2 are MNHEY and SVGAGI. This CDR3 comprises 13 residues. Trimming cost V 6 bases and J 11 bases; bases outside gene matches: 12. CDR3 region: CASSPGQVLYYTF. In nucleotides, the CDR3 is TGTGCCAGCAGCCCCGGACAGGTCCTATATTACACCTTC.

The V and J genes are TRBV28 and TRBJ2-1; TRBD2 aligns across 13 bases. Germline V CDR1 and CDR2: MDHEN, SYDVKM. J gave up 10 bases and V 2 bases, and 5 bases lay outside the gene matches. This CDR3 has 15 amino acids. The CDR3 here is CASSLGLAGVGEQFF. The CDR3, as DNA: TGTGCCAGCAGTTTAGGACTAGCGGGAGTCGGAGAGCAGTTCTTC.

The chain couples TRBV10-3 to TRBJ2-3, with TRBD2 matching over 13 bases. The V segment lost 10 bases and the J segment 2 bases; nucleotides outside the gene matches: 6. Germline lookup yields CDR1 ENHRY and CDR2 SYGVKD. CDR3 length: 15 amino acids. The CDR3 nucleotides read TGTGCCACCTCGGGACTAGCGGGGATCACAGATACGCAGTATTTT. Encoded protein: CATSGLAGITDTQYF.

A remark on this clone: Its ends do not fully match the called genes, so a read error is possible. The V gene is TRBV7-2, the J gene TRBJ2-5, with D possibly matching TRBD1 (6 bases). The CDR3 runs 18 residues. The germline CDR1 and CDR2 sequences are SGHTA and FQGNSA. CDR3 in amino acids: CASTLRAPTRGFGETQYF. The CDR3, as DNA: TGTGCCAGCACCTTAAGGGCCCCGACAAGGGGGTTTGGGGAGACCCAGTACTTC.

The chain recombines TRBV4-3 with TRBJ2-1; 7 nucleotides align to TRBD1. The J segment lost 8 bases and the V segment lost 0 bases, leaving 22 bases of the junction unmatched. This CDR3 has 20 residues. The germline V gene encodes CDR1 LGHNA and CDR2 YSLEER. CDR3 DNA sequence: TGCGCCAGCAGCCAAGATCTCTATGGGATCTCCGGGACAGTGAGATATGAGCAGTTCTTC. Translating it yields CASSQDLYGISGTVRYEQFF.

The chain couples TRBV10-2 to TRBJ1-6, with D perhaps matching TRBD1 (6 bases). Trimming pared 8 bases from V and 3 bases from J, leaving 11 bases between. From germline, CDR1 is WSHSY and CDR2 SAAADI. This CDR3 has 14 residues. The CDR3 reads CASHRGDYNSPLHF. Written as DNA, the CDR3 is TGCGCCAGCCATAGGGGGGACTATAATTCACCCCTCCACTTT.

Note on this clone: The same CDR3 can be traced to other DNA sequences in this sample. The CDR3 sequence is CASSIGGRGGQETQYF. In DNA form, the CDR3 reads TGTGCCAGTAGTATAGGGGGTAGGGGGGGTCAAGAGACCCAGTACTTC. V gene TRBV19 combines with J gene TRBJ2-5; D may be TRBD2 (7 bases). Trimming stripped 1 base from V and 2 bases from J, with 14 bases between. CDR3 size: 16 residues. CDR1 LNHDA and CDR2 SQIVND come from the germline V gene (reference sequence).

CDR3 loop: CASSSGSPLHF. CDR3 DNA: TGTGCCAGCAGTTCAGGGTCACCCCTCCACTTT. V and J are TRBV2 and TRBJ1-6; weak D call: TRBD1 (5 bases). Germline-derived CDR1 and CDR2 are SNHLY and FYNNEI. Trimming took off 5 bases at V and 10 bases at J, with 6 bases between the two ends. CDR3 length: 11 amino acids.

The chain combines TRBV19 with TRBJ2-3; TRBD2 matches at 7 bases. J gave up 4 bases and V 9 bases, and 13 bases lay outside the gene matches. CDR1 and CDR2 from the germline V gene are LNHDA and SQIVND (reference sequence). The CDR3 has 15 amino acids. The CDR3 sequence is CASDNPGLGADTQYF. In DNA form, the CDR3 reads TGTGCCAGCGATAACCCCGGACTAGGAGCAGATACGCAGTATTTT.

V gene TRBV14 combines with J gene TRBJ1-2, with D uncertain. The V end lost 1 base, the J end lost 7 bases, and 13 bases lay between the germline ends. This CDR3 has 14 amino acids. Germline lookup yields CDR1 SGHDN and CDR2 FVKESK. The CDR3 spells CASSQARGRGGYTF. The CDR3 bases are TGTGCCAGCAGCCAAGCGCGGGGTCGCGGTGGCTACACCTTC.

The DNA of the CDR3 is TGTGCCAGCAGCTTGGTTGTACGACAGTTCTATAATTCACCCCTCCACTTT. This encodes CASSLVVRQFYNSPLHF. The chain is built from TRBV5-4 and TRBJ1-6, with D maybe TRBD1 (5 bases). Trimming cost V 0 bases and J 3 bases, with 13 bases left between them. The CDR3 totals 17 residues. CDR1 and CDR2 (germline): SGHNT, YYREEE (reference sequence).

The chain recombines TRBV5-6 with TRBJ2-5; TRBD2 matches 7 bases. Per germline, CDR1 SGHDT and CDR2 YYEEEE. V dropped 3 bases and J dropped 2; count of bases not matched to a gene: 7. CDR3 size: 15 residues. CDR3 sequence reads: CASSSIGGSQETQYF. Here the CDR3 DNA reads TGTGCCAGCAGCTCAATCGGGGGGTCTCAAGAGACCCAGTACTTC.

This sequence joins TRBV5-1 and TRBJ1-1; D not resolved. The CDR3 length is 14 residues. V lost 0 bases, J lost 1 base, and 7 bases lay in between. Germline CDR1 SGHRS, CDR2 YFSETQ. The CDR3 reads CASSLGPANTEAFF. CDR3 in DNA: TGCGCCAGCAGCTTGGGCCCGGCGAACACTGAAGCTTTCTTT.

This chain joins TRBV5-1 and TRBJ1-2; 8 nucleotides agree with TRBD1. J was trimmed by 2 bases and V by 4 bases; bases with no gene match: 4. Germline values: CDR1 SGHRS, CDR2 YFSETQ. This CDR3 is 14 amino acids long. The CDR3 DNA reads as TGCGCCAGCAGCCCGACAGGGGTAAACTATGGCTACACCTTC. Translating it yields CASSPTGVNYGYTF. Complete variable domain (other parts from reference TRBV5-1 and TRBJ1-2): KAGVTQTPRYLIKTRGQQVTLSCSPISGHRSVSWYQQTPGQGLQFLFEYFSETQRNKGNFPGRFSGRQFSNSRSEMNVSTLELGDSALYLCASSPTGVNYGYTFGSGTRLTVV.

This clone was counted only a few times. This sequence joins TRBV28 and TRBJ1-2; D call uncertain. This CDR3 region has 12 residues. Germline V gene data show CDR1 as MDHEN and CDR2 as SYDVKM. The V and J ends lost 5 bases and 4 bases respectively, with 8 bases between them. CDR3 region: CASSQGLYGYTF. The CDR3 region has the DNA TGTGCCAGCAGTCAAGGCCTCTATGGCTACACCTTC.

The J gene is TRBJ2-2, the V gene TRBV28; D unclear. The germline V and J ends were trimmed by 5 bases and 3 bases, with 4 bases remaining between them. The CDR3 has 12 residues. The germline V gene encodes CDR1 MDHEN and CDR2 SYDVKM. The CDR3 reads CASSPYTGELFF. The CDR3 DNA follows: TGTGCCAGCAGTCCCTACACCGGGGAGCTGTTTTTT.

This rearrangement joins TRBV19 to TRBJ1-2; D might be TRBD1 (6 bases). Trimming cost V 7 bases and J 7 bases, with 16 bases left between them. CDR3 length: 13 amino acids. CDR1 is LNHDA, CDR2 SQIVND, per germline (reference sequence). The CDR3 loop is CASTQGTTGGYTF. CDR3 coding DNA: TGTGCCAGTACTCAGGGGACCACCGGTGGCTACACCTTC.

CDR3 sequence: CASSIGESGEAFF. The CDR3, as DNA: TGTGCCAGTAGTATAGGGGAATCCGGGGAGGCTTTCTTT. The gene calls are TRBV19 and TRBJ1-1; D unresolved. Germline V gives CDR1 LNHDA, CDR2 SQIVND (reference sequence). The V end lost 1 base, the J end lost 11 bases, and 14 bases lay between the germline ends. This CDR3 region has 13 residues.

V is TRBV25-1 and J is TRBJ1-1; D possibly corresponds to TRBD1 (5 bases). The germline V and J ends were trimmed by 3 bases and 3 bases, with 14 bases remaining between them. Germline CDR1 reads MGHDK; CDR2 reads SYGVNS. This CDR3 is built from 15 residues. In DNA, the CDR3 is TGTGCCAGCAGTGATGATCAGGGACCCTACACTGAAGCTTTCTTT. Amino acids: CASSDDQGPYTEAFF. The full variable domain, in which reference TRBV25-1 and TRBJ1-1 provide the parts outside the CDR3, is EADIYQTPRYLVIGTGKKITLECSQTMGHDKMYWYQQDPGMELHLIHYSYGVNSTEKGDLSSESTVSRIRTEHFPLTLESARPSHTSQYLCASSDDQGPYTEAFFGQGTRLTVV.

The V gene is TRBV28, the J gene TRBJ1-4, with TRBD1 as a possible D gene (6 bases). This CDR3 is 14 amino acids long. The V and J ends lost 6 bases and 10 bases respectively, with 18 bases between them. Germline V gene sequence: CDR1 MDHEN, CDR2 SYDVKM. CDR3 sequence (DNA): TGTGCCAGCAGCCCAGTGGTTAGGGGGGGAAAACTGTTTTTT. Translating it yields CASSPVVRGGKLFF.

The chain is built from TRBV19 and TRBJ1-5, with D perhaps TRBD1 (5 bases). The V and J ends lost 6 bases and 4 bases respectively, with 16 bases between them. Germline CDR1 and CDR2: LNHDA and SQIVND (reference sequence). The CDR3 covers 15 residues. This CDR3 reads CASRTSGGENQPQHF. CDR3 coding DNA: TGTGCCAGTAGGACGAGCGGGGGGGAAAATCAGCCCCAGCATTTT.

A note on this clone: The sample contains more than one DNA sequence encoding this CDR3. The chain employs TRBV9 and TRBJ2-3; the D gene is possibly TRBD2 (6 bases). The CDR3 is 14 amino acids. The V and J ends lost 1 base and 4 bases respectively, with 10 bases between them. The germline CDR1 and CDR2 sequences are SGDLS and YYNGEE. The CDR3 DNA sequence: TGTGCCAGCAGCGTACGGGGGAACCCAGATACGCAGTATTTT. Its protein is CASSVRGNPDTQYF.

V gene TRBV19 combines with J gene TRBJ1-5; 7 nucleotides align to TRBD1. The ends lost 4 bases at V and 6 bases at J; junction bases unmatched: 9. The CDR3 length is 15 residues. Germline V CDR1 and CDR2: LNHDA, SQIVND (reference sequence). CDR3 bases: TGTGCCAGTAGTACAGGGGGGAACTTCGGTCAGCCCCAGCATTTT. It specifies CASSTGGNFGQPQHF.

The V gene is TRBV15, the J gene TRBJ2-3, with a possible D match to TRBD1 (5 bases). V shed 0 bases and J shed 0 bases, with 22 bases lying between them. This CDR3 spans 20 amino acids. CDR1 and CDR2 from the germline V gene are LNHNV and YYDKDF (reference sequence). CDR3 in amino acids: CATSREKGLGRLESTDTQYF. DNA for the CDR3: TGTGCCACCAGCAGAGAAAAAGGCTTGGGGCGCCTCGAAAGCACAGATACGCAGTATTTT.

The CDR3 coding sequence is TGTGCCAGCAGCTTAGCTCGGCACGAGCAGTACTTC. Its protein is CASSLARHEQYF. The chain recombines TRBV7-9 with TRBJ2-7; no reliable D call. Germline V CDR1 and CDR2: SEHNR, FQNEAQ (reference sequence). The CDR3 contains 12 residues. Trimming left V 0 bases short and J 5 bases short, with 5 bases between.

The chain is built from TRBV5-1 and TRBJ2-5; D gene unclear. Looked up from germline, CDR1 is SGHRS and CDR2 is YFSETQ. The ends were cut back, 4 bases at V and 0 bases at J, with 7 bases in the middle. This CDR3 is 13 amino acids long. CDR3 bases: TGCGCCAGCAGCGCAGGAAACCAAGAGACCCAGTACTTC. This translates into CASSAGNQETQYF.